This T cell receptor beta chain stems from a study of T cells after posttransplantation cyclophosphamide. The method was immunoSEQ multiplex PCR; TCRdb's version includes in-frame clones alone and lacks a portion of them. The sample has around 66,000 clones, just over 90% seen once. A word on this clone: Its matching antigen is unknown.

The study, taken as a whole, reports: Donor CD8+ memory clones often dominated recipient blood repertoires at later times. TRB overlap between skin or GI tissue T cells and blood was limited. Recipient CMV seropositivity and CMV reactivation strongly tracked TRB clonality.

Trimming removed 8 bases from V and 4 bases from J, with 12 bases in between. CDR1 SGHTA and CDR2 FQGNSA come from the germline V gene. The length of the CDR3 is 12 residues. The TCR was taken from a woman in her thirties in good health and a related stem cell transplant donor. Source material: PBMCs. V gene TRBV7-2 combines with J gene TRBJ2-7; D not resolved. Here the CDR3 reads CASALYSYEQYF. The CDR3 DNA is TGTGCCAGCGCGCTTTATTCATACGAGCAGTACTTC. Together with reference TRBV7-2 and TRBJ2-7, the CDR3 gives the full variable domain: GAGVSQSPSNKVTEKGKDVELRCDPISGHTALYWYRQSLGQGLEFLIYFQGNSAPDKSGLPSDRFSAERTGGSVSTLTIQRTQQEDSAVYLCASALYSYEQYFGPGTRLTVT.